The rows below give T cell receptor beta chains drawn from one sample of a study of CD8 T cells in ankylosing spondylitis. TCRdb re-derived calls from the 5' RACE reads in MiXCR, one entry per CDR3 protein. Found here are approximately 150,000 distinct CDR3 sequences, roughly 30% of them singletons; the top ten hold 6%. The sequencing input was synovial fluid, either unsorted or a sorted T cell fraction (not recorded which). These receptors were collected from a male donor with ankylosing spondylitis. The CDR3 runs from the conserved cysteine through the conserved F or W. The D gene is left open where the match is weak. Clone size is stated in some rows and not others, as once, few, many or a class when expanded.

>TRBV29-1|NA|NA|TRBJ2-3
CSVEGTETVTDTQYF
TGCAGCGTTGAAGGGACAGAAACCGTCACAGATACGCAGTATTTT
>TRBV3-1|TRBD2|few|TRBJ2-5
CASSQVWTSGSQETQYF
TGTGCCAGCAGCCAAGTCTGGACTAGCGGAAGCCAAGAGACCCAGTACTTC
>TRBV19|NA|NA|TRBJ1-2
CASTLSGGLDYGYTF
TGTGCCAGTACCCTGTCGGGTGGCCTCGACTATGGCTACACCTTC
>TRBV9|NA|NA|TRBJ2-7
CASSPRDTSSYEQYF
TGTGCCAGCAGCCCTCGGGACACAAGCTCCTACGAGCAGTACTTC
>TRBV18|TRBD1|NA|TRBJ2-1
CASSPQGALGNEQFF
TGTGCCAGCTCACCACAGGGGGCGCTAGGCAATGAGCAGTTCTTC
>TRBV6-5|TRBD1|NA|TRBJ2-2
CASSNRTGRNTGELFF
TGTGCCAGCAGTAACCGGACAGGGAGGAACACCGGGGAGCTGTTTTTT
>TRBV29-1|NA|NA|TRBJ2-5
CSVEDLARETQYF
TGCAGCGTTGAAGATCTAGCTAGGGAGACCCAGTACTTC
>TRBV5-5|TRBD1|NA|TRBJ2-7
CASSLGSGGGIEQYF
TGTGCCAGCAGCTTGGGCTCAGGGGGTGGGATCGAGCAGTACTTC
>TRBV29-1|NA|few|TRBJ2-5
CSVGGLYAGETQYF
TGCAGCGTTGGGGGACTTTATGCGGGAGAGACCCAGTACTTC
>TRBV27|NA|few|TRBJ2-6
CAPHRAAGANVLTF
TGTGCCCCACACCGGGCAGCTGGGGCCAACGTCCTGACTTTC
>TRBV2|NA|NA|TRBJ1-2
CASSERVRGFDAF
TGTGCCAGCAGTGAAAGAGTTCGGGGATTTGATGCCTTC
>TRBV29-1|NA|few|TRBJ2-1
CSARGAEWNEQFF
TGCAGCGCTCGGGGGGCTGAGTGGAATGAGCAGTTCTTC
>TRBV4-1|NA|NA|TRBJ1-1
CASSPSGGNTEAFF
TGCGCCAGCAGCCCGTCTGGAGGGAACACTGAAGCTTTCTTT
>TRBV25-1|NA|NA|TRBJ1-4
CASRESGAGELFF
TGTGCCAGCAGGGAGTCAGGGGCGGGGGAACTGTTTTTT
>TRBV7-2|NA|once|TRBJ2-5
CASSPRGTGVGETQYF
TGTGCCAGCAGCCCCAGAGGGACTGGGGTGGGAGAGACCCAGTACTTC
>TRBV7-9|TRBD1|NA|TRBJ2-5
CASSVFAGQGAQYF
TGTGCCAGCAGCGTATTCGCAGGGCAGGGGGCCCAGTACTTC
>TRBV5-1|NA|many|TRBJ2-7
CASSNAGTEQYF
TGCGCCAGCAGTAACGCGGGTACCGAGCAGTACTTC
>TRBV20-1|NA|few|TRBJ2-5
CSARDWAVKETQYF
TGCAGTGCTAGAGATTGGGCGGTTAAAGAGACCCAGTACTTC
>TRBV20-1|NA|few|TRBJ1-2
CSARSTGLYGYTF
TGCAGTGCTCGGTCAACAGGACTCTATGGCTACACCTTC
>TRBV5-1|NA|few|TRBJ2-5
CASSPTQGLAGETQYF
TGCGCCAGCAGCCCCACTCAAGGGCTAGCAGGGGAGACCCAGTACTTC
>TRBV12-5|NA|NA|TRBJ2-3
CASGATGSADTQYF
TGTGCTAGTGGGGCCACAGGGAGTGCAGATACGCAGTATTTT
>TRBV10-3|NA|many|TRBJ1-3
CAISRDGGNTIYF
TGTGCCATCAGCCGGGACGGAGGAAACACCATATATTTT
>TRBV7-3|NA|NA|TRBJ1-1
CASSLTGHSNTEAFF
TGTGCCAGCAGCTTGACTGGACACTCGAACACTGAAGCTTTCTTT
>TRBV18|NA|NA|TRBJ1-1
CASSPRPDLMNTEAFF
TGTGCCAGCTCACCGAGGCCGGACCTCATGAACACTGAAGCTTTCTTT
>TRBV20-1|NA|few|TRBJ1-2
CSASDIHGYTF
TGCAGTGCCTCGGACATTCATGGCTACACCTTC
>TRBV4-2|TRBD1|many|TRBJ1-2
CASSQGNRDRGGYGYTF
TGTGCCAGCAGCCAAGGAAACCGGGACAGGGGGGGCTATGGCTACACCTTC
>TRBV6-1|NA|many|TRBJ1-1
CASRSTADNTEAFF
TGTGCCAGCAGGTCGACAGCAGATAACACTGAAGCTTTCTTT
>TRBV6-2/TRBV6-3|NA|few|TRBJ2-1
CASSWTGNEQFF
TGTGCCAGCAGTTGGACGGGAAATGAGCAGTTCTTC
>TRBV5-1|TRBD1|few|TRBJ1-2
CASSPKDRDYGYTF
TGCGCCAGCAGCCCGAAGGACAGGGACTATGGCTACACCTTC
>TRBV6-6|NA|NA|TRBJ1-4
CASSQDTYEKLFF
TGTGCCAGCAGTCAAGACACTTATGAAAAACTGTTTTTT
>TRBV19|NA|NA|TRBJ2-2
CASRDTPGHNTGELFF
TGTGCCAGTAGGGACACACCGGGACATAACACCGGGGAGCTGTTTTTT
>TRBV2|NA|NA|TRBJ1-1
CASSVGMNTEAFF
TGTGCCAGCAGTGTAGGGATGAACACTGAAGCTTTCTTT
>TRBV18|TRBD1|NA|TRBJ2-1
CASSPPGQGYNEQFF
TGTGCCAGCTCACCACCGGGACAGGGCTACAATGAGCAGTTCTTC
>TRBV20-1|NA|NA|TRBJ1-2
CSAQGFPGGYTF
TGCAGTGCTCAAGGGTTTCCGGGAGGCTACACCTTC
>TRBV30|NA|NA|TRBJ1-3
CAWIKGSGNTIYF
TGTGCCTGGATCAAGGGCTCTGGAAACACCATATATTTT
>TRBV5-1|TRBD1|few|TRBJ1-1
CASSTGGNEAFF
TGCGCCAGTTCGACAGGGGGTAATGAAGCTTTCTTT
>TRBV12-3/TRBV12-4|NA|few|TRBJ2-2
CASSLRKGTTGELFF
TGTGCCAGCAGTTTGCGTAAGGGGACCACCGGGGAGCTGTTTTTT
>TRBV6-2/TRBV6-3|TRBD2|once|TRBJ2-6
CASRSGTSGVGANVLTF
TGTGCCAGCAGATCCGGGACTAGCGGGGTTGGGGCCAACGTCCTGACTTTC
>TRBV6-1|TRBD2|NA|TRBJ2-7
CASKLAGESSYEQYF
TGTGCCAGCAAATTAGCGGGAGAGAGCTCCTACGAGCAGTACTTC
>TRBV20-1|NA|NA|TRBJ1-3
CSAATDYSGNTIYF
TGCAGTGCGGCGACAGACTACTCTGGAAACACCATATATTTT
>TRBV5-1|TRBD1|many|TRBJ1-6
CASSLATGMNSPLHF
TGCGCCAGCAGCTTGGCGACAGGGATGAATTCACCCCTCCACTTT
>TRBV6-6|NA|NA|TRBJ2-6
CASREQGANVLTF
TGTGCCAGCAGGGAACAGGGGGCCAACGTCCTGACTTTC
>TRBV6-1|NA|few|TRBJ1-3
CASLDSRFSGNTIYF
TGTGCCAGCCTTGACAGTCGGTTCTCTGGAAACACCATATATTTT
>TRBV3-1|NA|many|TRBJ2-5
CASRHTRGSGEETQYF
TGTGCCAGCAGGCATACGCGAGGGAGCGGAGAAGAGACCCAGTACTTC
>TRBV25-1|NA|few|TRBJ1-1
CACQAAGSVDTEAFF
TGTGCCTGCCAGGCGGCGGGTTCGGTCGACACTGAAGCTTTCTTT
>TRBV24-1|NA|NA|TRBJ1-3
CATSDRTGNTIYF
TGTGCCACCAGTGACCGGACTGGAAACACCATATATTTT
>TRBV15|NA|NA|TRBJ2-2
CATSREVGELFF
TGTGCCACCAGCAGAGAAGTCGGGGAGCTGTTTTTT
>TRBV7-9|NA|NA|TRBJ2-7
CASSLWAREYEQYF
TGTGCCAGCAGCTTATGGGCCAGGGAGTACGAGCAGTACTTC
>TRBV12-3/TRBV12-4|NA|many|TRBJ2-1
CASSPGSSPYNEQFF
TGTGCCAGCAGTCCAGGGTCCTCCCCCTACAATGAGCAGTTCTTC
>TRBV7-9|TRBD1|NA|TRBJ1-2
CASSLGEDRGSNYGYTF
TGTGCCAGCAGCTTAGGGGAGGACAGGGGGTCTAACTATGGCTACACCTTC
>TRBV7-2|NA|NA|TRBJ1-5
CASRGADNQPQHF
TGTGCCAGCAGGGGGGCAGACAATCAGCCCCAGCATTTT
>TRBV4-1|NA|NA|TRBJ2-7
CASSQLGTPARKYF
TGCGCCAGCAGCCAGTTAGGGACACCGGCTAGAAAGTACTTC
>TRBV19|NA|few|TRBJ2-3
CASSIQGDADTQYF
TGTGCCAGTAGTATCCAAGGGGACGCAGATACGCAGTATTTT